Presented here are 5 T cell receptor beta chains from one specimen sequenced in a study of shared clonotypes between healthy human individuals. Produced via immunoSEQ multiplex PCR; TCRdb's table is partial and in-frame only. The sample yields nearly 2 million clones, about 95% seen once. Naive CD8 populations comprised CD45RO-negative cells positively selected for CCR7, excluding terminally differentiated effector memory CD45RA+ cells. Sequenced input: naive CD8+ T cells sorted from blood. The receptor set was obtained from a man in his late teens or twenties in good health.

V usage is TRBV25-1 and J usage is TRBJ2-7; D is unclear. The CDR3 contains 13 residues. The V end was cut by 8 bases, the J end by 1 base, with 12 bases between. The germline V gene encodes CDR1 MGHDK and CDR2 SYGVNS. CDR3 in DNA: TGTGCCAGCGGGATGGTGGGGTCCTACGAGCAGTACTTC. This codes for CASGMVGSYEQYF.

The chain uses TRBV4-3 and TRBJ2-7; TRBD1 is a possible D gene (6 bases). Germline V CDR1 and CDR2: LGHNA, YSLEER. V lost 3 bases to trimming and J lost 0 bases, with 12 bases between them. The CDR3 totals 15 residues. CDR3 coding DNA: TGCGCCAGCAGCCAGCTGACAGGAACCTCCTACGAGCAGTACTTC. Translation: CASSQLTGTSYEQYF.

This rearrangement joins TRBV5-6 to TRBJ1-1; D unclear. The CDR3 length is 14 residues. V dropped 0 bases and J dropped 4 bases, with 10 bases sitting between them. CDR1 and CDR2 (germline): SGHDT, YYEEEE. The CDR3 sequence is CASSLGIVITEAFF. DNA of the CDR3: TGTGCCAGCAGCTTGGGTATCGTCATCACTGAAGCTTTCTTT.

Regarding this clone: Other DNA variants within this sample encode the same CDR3. The rearrangement uses TRBV4-1 and TRBJ1-1; no reliable D call. From germline, CDR1 is MGHRA and CDR2 YSYEKL. This CDR3 has 14 amino acids. V was cut by 1 base and J by 0 bases, with 6 bases left in between. The CDR3 bases are TGCGCCAGCAGCCAAGTGGTGATGAACACTGAAGCTTTCTTT. This gives the protein CASSQVVMNTEAFF.

About this clone itself: Other DNA sequences in the sample encode the same CDR3. The chain links TRBV9 to TRBJ2-7, with a tentative D call TRBD2 (6 bases). This CDR3 region has 14 residues. V was clipped by 2 bases and J by 0 bases, with 9 bases between them. Germline V CDR1 and CDR2: SGDLS, YYNGEE. For the CDR3, the DNA is TGTGCCAGCAGCGTTGGGGGGTTCTCCTACGAGCAGTACTTC. It yields the protein CASSVGGFSYEQYF.